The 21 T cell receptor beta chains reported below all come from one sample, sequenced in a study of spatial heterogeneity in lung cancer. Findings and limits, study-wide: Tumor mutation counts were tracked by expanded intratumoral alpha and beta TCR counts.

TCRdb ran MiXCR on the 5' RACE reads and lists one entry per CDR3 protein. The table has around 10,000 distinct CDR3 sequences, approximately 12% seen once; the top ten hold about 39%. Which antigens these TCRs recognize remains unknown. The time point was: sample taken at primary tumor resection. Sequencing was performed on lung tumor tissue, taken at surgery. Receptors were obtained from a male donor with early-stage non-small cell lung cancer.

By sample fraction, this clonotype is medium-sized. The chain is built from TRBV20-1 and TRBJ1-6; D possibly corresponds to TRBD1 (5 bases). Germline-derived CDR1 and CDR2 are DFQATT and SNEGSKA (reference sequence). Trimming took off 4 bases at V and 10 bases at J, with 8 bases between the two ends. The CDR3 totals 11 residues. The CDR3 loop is CSANRNSPLHF. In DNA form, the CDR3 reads TGCAGTGCTAACAGGAACTCACCCCTCCACTTT.

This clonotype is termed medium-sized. The CDR3 protein is CASSLSVNTEAFF. CDR3 in DNA: TGTGCCAGCAGCTTATCCGTGAACACTGAAGCTTTCTTT. This chain links TRBV11-2 with TRBJ1-1; D gene uncertain. This CDR3 has 13 amino acids. The germline V gene encodes CDR1 SGHAT and CDR2 FQNNGV. The germline V and J ends were trimmed by 2 bases and 0 bases, with 4 bases remaining between them.

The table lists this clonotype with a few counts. CDR3 sequence: CASSLPLSFDGYTF. The DNA of the CDR3 is TGTGCCAGCAGTTTACCCCTCTCATTCGATGGCTACACCTTC. The V and J genes are TRBV28 and TRBJ1-2, with unresolved D. The CDR3 is 14 amino acids. CDR1 and CDR2 (germline): MDHEN, SYDVKM. The germline V and J ends were trimmed by 2 bases and 6 bases, with 13 bases remaining between them.

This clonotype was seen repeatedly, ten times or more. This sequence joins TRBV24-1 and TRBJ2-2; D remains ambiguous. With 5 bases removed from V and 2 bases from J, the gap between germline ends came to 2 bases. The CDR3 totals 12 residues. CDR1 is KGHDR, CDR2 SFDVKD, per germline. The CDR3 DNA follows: TGTGCCACCAGTGGTAACACCGGGGAGCTGTTTTTT. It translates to CATSGNTGELFF.

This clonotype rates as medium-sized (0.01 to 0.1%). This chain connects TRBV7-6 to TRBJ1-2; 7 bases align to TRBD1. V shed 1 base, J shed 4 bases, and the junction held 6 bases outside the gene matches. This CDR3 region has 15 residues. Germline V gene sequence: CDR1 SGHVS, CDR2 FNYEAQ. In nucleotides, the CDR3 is TGTGCCAGCAGCTTAGGGGACAGAACCGCCTATGGCTACACCTTC. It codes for CASSLGDRTAYGYTF.

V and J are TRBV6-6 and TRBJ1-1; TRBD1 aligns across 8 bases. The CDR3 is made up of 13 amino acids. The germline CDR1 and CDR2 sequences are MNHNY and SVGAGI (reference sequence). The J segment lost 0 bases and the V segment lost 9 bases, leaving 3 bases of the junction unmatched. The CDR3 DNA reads TGTGCCAGTATGGACAGGGTGAACACTGAAGCTTTCTTT. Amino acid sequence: CASMDRVNTEAFF.

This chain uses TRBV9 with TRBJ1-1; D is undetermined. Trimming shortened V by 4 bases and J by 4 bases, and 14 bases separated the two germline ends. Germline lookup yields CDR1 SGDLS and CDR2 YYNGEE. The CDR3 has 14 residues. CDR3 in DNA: TGTGCCAGCAGCACCGGACCCCGGGGCACTGAAGCTTTCTTT. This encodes CASSTGPRGTEAFF.

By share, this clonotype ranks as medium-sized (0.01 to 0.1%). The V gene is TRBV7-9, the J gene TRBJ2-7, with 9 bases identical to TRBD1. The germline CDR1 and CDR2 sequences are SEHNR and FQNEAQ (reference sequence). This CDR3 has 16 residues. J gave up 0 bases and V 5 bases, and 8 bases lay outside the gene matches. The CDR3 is CASSPQGQGVSYEQYF. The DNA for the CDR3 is TGTGCCAGCAGCCCCCAGGGACAGGGAGTCTCCTACGAGCAGTACTTC.

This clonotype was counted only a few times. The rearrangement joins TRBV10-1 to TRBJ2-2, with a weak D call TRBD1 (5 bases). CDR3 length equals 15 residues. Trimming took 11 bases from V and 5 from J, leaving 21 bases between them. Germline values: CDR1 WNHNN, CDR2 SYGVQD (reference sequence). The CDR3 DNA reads TGCGCCGGCCGCCCTTGCTGGACAAAGACCGGGGAGCTGTTTTTT. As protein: CAGRPCWTKTGELFF.

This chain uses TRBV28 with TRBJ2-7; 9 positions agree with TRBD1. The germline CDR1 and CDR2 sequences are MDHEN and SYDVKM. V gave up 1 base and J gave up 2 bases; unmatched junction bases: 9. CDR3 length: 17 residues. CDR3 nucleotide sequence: TGTGCCAGCAGTTTATCCCCACGGACAGGGGCCACCTACGAGCAGTACTTC. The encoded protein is CASSLSPRTGATYEQYF.

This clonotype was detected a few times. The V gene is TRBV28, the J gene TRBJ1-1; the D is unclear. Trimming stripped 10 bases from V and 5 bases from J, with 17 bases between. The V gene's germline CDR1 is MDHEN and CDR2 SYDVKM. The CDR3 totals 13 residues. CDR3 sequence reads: CATQFSRYTEAFF. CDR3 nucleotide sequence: TGTGCCACCCAGTTTTCACGGTATACTGAAGCTTTCTTT.

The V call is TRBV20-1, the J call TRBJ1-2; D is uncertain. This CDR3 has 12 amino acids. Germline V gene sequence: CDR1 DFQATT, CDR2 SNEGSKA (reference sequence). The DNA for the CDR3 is TGCCCAGAAGAGGGCGCGGTGTTTGGCTACACCTTC. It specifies CPEEGAVFGYTF.

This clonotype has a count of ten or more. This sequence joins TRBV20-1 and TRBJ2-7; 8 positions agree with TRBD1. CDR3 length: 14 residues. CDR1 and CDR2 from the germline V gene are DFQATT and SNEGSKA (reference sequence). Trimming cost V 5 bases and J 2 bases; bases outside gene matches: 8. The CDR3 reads CSAFPHRGAYEQYF. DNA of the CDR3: TGCAGTGCTTTTCCTCACAGGGGGGCCTACGAGCAGTACTTC.

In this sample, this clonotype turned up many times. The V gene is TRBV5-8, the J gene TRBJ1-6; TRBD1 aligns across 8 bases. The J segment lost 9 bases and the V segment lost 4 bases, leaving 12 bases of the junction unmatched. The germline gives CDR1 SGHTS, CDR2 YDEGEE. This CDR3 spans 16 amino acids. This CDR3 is CASSPIQGARSSPLHF. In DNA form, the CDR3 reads TGTGCCAGCAGCCCGATCCAGGGGGCGAGGAGTTCACCCCTCCACTTT.

CDR3 protein: CAMSEPGQSTGELFF. As DNA, the CDR3 is TGTGCCATGTCTGAGCCGGGACAGTCCACCGGGGAGCTGTTTTTT. The V call is TRBV7-9, the J call TRBJ2-2, with 7 bases aligning to TRBD1. Per germline, CDR1 SEHNR and CDR2 FQNEAQ (reference sequence). Trimming cost V 10 bases and J 4 bases; bases outside gene matches: 12. This CDR3 is 15 amino acids long. The full variable domain, completed using reference TRBV7-9 and TRBJ2-2, is DTGVSQNPRHKITKRGQNVTFRCDPISEHNRLYWYRQTLGQGPEFLTYFQNEAQLEKSRLLSDRFSAERPKGSFSTLEIQRTEQGDSAMYLCAMSEPGQSTGELFFGEGSRLTVL.

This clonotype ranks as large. The CDR3, as DNA: TGCGCCAGCAGCCAAGATGGAGAGGGGGACGAGCAGTACTTC. Its protein is CASSQDGEGDEQYF. V usage is TRBV4-1 and J usage is TRBJ2-7; possibly TRBD1 for D (6 bases). Germline lookup yields CDR1 MGHRA and CDR2 YSYEKL. The V end was cut by 0 bases, the J end by 5 bases, with 11 bases between. The CDR3 extends over 14 amino acids.

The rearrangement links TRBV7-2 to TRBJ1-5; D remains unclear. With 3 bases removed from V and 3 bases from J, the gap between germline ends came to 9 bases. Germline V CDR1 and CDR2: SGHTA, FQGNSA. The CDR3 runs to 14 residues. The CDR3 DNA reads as TGTGCCAGCAGCTTTACAGCGGACAATCAGCCCCAGCATTTT. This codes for CASSFTADNQPQHF.

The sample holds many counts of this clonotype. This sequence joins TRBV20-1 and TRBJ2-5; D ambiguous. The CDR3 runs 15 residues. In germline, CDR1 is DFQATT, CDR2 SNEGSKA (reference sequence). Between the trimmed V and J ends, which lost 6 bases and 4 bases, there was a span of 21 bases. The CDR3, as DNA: TGCAGTGCCGACGCCGCCGACGGCCCCGCAGAGACCCAGTACTTC. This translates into CSADAADGPAETQYF.

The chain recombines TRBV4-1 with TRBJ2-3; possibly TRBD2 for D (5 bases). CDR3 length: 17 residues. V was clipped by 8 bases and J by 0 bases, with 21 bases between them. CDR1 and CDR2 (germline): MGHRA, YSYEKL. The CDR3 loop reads CASQRGPRYSSTDTQYF. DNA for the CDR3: TGCGCCAGCCAAAGAGGGCCCCGGTACTCAAGCACAGATACGCAGTATTTT.

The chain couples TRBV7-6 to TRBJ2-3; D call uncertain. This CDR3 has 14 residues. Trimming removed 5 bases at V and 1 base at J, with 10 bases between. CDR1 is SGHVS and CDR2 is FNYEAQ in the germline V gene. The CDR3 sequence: CASSAYEGTDTQYF. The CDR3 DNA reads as TGTGCCAGCAGCGCCTACGAGGGCACAGATACGCAGTATTTT.

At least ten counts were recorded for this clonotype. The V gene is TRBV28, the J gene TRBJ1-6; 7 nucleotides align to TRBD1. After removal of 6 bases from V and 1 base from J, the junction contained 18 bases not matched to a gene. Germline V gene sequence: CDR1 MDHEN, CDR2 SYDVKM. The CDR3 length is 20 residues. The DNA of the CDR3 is TGTGCCAGCAGCTCCCCTAGTGGGTCAGGGGGATGGTCCTATAATTCACCCCTCCACTTT. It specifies CASSSPSGSGGWSYNSPLHF.